The present T cell receptor beta chain was sequenced within a study of T cell clonotyping in hematopoietic cell transplantation. About the study: Recipients' pretransplant samples followed cytoreduction. Regarding the study as a whole: Few recipient clonotypes overlapped donors; over 95% were de novo at given depth. Higher Inverse Simpson Index values in graft donor and pretransplant recipient predicted broader posttransplant TCR diversity.

The data were produced by immunoSEQ multiplex PCR, yet TCRdb's version contains in-frame clones alone and is incomplete. The table shows 25,000 to 30,000 clones, with about 93% occurring only once. Indicated time point: recipient sample about 28 days before transplant, after cytoreduction. Recipient blood drawn about 28 days pretransplant and days 30, 100, 180 after. About this clone: Its antigen is currently unknown.

Sequenced here: peripheral blood mononuclear cells, sampled before stem cell transplant. This clonotype was obtained from a man over 45 with acute myeloid leukemia. Some clones in this sample may be carry-over from other donors' samples.

This CDR3 reads CASSFPYGSGNTIYF. The CDR3 nucleotides are TGTGCCAGCAGTTTTCCCTACGGCTCTGGAAACACCATATATTTT. The chain combines TRBV28 with TRBJ1-3; D is undetermined. The germline gives CDR1 MDHEN, CDR2 SYDVKM. Trimming took 3 bases from V and 0 from J, leaving 9 bases between them. The CDR3 has 15 residues.